The 19 T cell receptor beta chains presented below share a single source sample, sequenced in a study of blood T cells in healthy people across ages (dated by TCRdb to about 2015). Library method: 5' RACE. Sequencing was carried out with an Illumina HiSeq 2500. A second about 7 to 11 cycle PCR used a sample-barcoded 5' primer and a J-beta primer mix. TCRdb took the public reads, trimmed them with fastp at Q25, ran MiXCR for clone calling and kept in-frame beta chains. Rows matching on CDR3 protein sequence are summarized as one entry with the most common DNA and genes. The sample records over 600,000 distinct CDR3 sequences, around two fifths of which are singletons. The ten largest clones take up 25% to 35% of the sample. Sequencing was carried out using blood. The receptors originated from a man aged 80 or over in good health.

This clonotype was observed at least ten times. The genes are TRBV20-1 and TRBJ1-2, with D unclear. Trimming shortened V by 4 bases and J by 4 bases, and 10 bases separated the two germline ends. The V gene's germline CDR1 is DFQATT and CDR2 SNEGSKA (reference sequence). The CDR3 totals 12 residues. In DNA form, the CDR3 reads TGCAGTGCTACCCTTGAGTCCTATGGCTACACCTTC. Its translation: CSATLESYGYTF.

This clonotype came up a few times. In nucleotides, the CDR3 is TGTGCCAGCCTCAGCGGGGGAAGAGAGACCCAGTACTTC. It translates to CASLSGGRETQYF. The gene calls are TRBV3-1 and TRBJ2-5, with TRBD2 matching over 8 bases. CDR1 and CDR2 from the germline V gene are LGHDT and YNNKEL (reference sequence). V lost 8 bases and J lost 4; bases outside the gene matches: 6. This CDR3 region has 13 residues.

This clonotype was found a few times. The V gene is TRBV7-2, the J gene TRBJ2-7, with D maybe TRBD2 (6 bases). This CDR3 region has 15 residues. CDR1 and CDR2 (germline): SGHTA, FQGNSA. V was cut by 0 bases and J by 3 bases, with 12 bases left in between. The DNA of the CDR3 is TGTGCCAGCAGCTTAGCCGAGGGGACTCTCTACGAGCAGTACTTC. Translating it yields CASSLAEGTLYEQYF.

This clonotype occurred a few times. The chain has TRBV7-8 and TRBJ1-2; 7 nucleotides line up with TRBD1. This CDR3 has 13 amino acids. V lost 4 bases, J lost 4 bases, and 3 bases stayed unmatched. Germline CDR1 reads SGHVS; CDR2 reads FQNEAQ. CDR3 DNA: TGTGCCAGCAGCTCGGGACAGCTCTATGGCTACACCTTC. Translation gives CASSSGQLYGYTF.

The CDR3 nucleotides are TGCAGTGTAGGGGGCTACAACTATGGCTACACCTTC. This translates into CSVGGYNYGYTF. J is TRBJ1-2 and V is TRBV20-1; 7 bases agree with TRBD1. The CDR3 has 12 residues. V gave up 7 bases and J gave up 2 bases; unmatched junction bases: 4. Germline lookup yields CDR1 DFQATT and CDR2 SNEGSKA (reference sequence).

On this clonotype: One end of the junction varies from germline; a read error may be responsible. The chain has TRBV5-5 and TRBJ1-5; 7 nucleotides match TRBD1. The CDR3 sequence is 16 residues long. Looked up from germline, CDR1 is SGHKS and CDR2 is YYEKEE (reference sequence). CDR3 protein: CACSEGQTTSNQPQHF. CDR3 nucleotide sequence: TGTGCCTGCAGCGAGGGACAGACAACCAGCAATCAGCCCCAGCATTTT.

This CDR3 is CASRPRYLEEQYF. Here the CDR3 DNA reads TGTGCCAGCAGGCCAAGGTATCTAGAGGAGCAGTACTTC. V is TRBV3-1 and J is TRBJ2-7; D is uncertain. Germline CDR1 reads LGHDT; CDR2 reads YNNKEL (reference sequence). The CDR3 has 13 residues. Trimming took off 6 bases at V and 7 bases at J, with 16 bases between the two ends.

The J gene is TRBJ2-3, the V gene TRBV24-1; D may match TRBD1 or TRBD2 (6 bases each). This CDR3 is built from 13 residues. Between the trimmed V and J ends, which lost 4 bases and 4 bases, there was a span of 8 bases. Germline values: CDR1 KGHDR, CDR2 SFDVKD. The CDR3 reads CATSEGGPDTQYF. The CDR3 nucleotides read TGTGCCACCAGTGAAGGGGGGCCAGATACGCAGTATTTT.

The chain couples TRBV15 to TRBJ2-3, with 9 bases matching TRBD2. The J segment lost 4 bases and the V segment lost 2 bases, leaving 10 bases of the junction unmatched. In germline, CDR1 is LNHNV, CDR2 YYDKDF (reference sequence). The CDR3 sequence is 17 residues long. As DNA, the CDR3 is TGTGCCACCAGCAGACGGGGCGGCGGGGGGGCGGCAGATACGCAGTATTTT. This sequence encodes CATSRRGGGGAADTQYF.

The rearrangement links TRBV4-1 to TRBJ2-5, with 11 bases aligning to TRBD1. The germline gives CDR1 MGHRA, CDR2 YSYEKL. This CDR3 has 17 residues. With 1 base clipped from V and 4 bases from J, the junction kept 8 bases outside the gene matches. CDR3 coding DNA: TGCGCCAGCAGCCAAGGGGACCGCGGGACAGGGGGAGAGACCCAGTACTTC. Translation gives CASSQGDRGTGGETQYF.

The V gene is TRBV5-1, the J gene TRBJ2-5; D not certain. Near its end, the DNA agrees better with TRBJ2-7, so the J call may be wrong. The germline CDR1 and CDR2 sequences are SGHRS and YFSETQ. The CDR3 totals 15 residues. CDR3 in DNA: TGCGCCAGCAGCTTGGAGCCAGGTATTTTGTTCGAGCAGTACTTC. Protein product: CASSLEPGILFEQYF.

The chain uses TRBV30 and TRBJ2-1; the D gene is possibly TRBD2 (6 bases). The CDR3 runs to 18 residues. Trimming removed 0 bases from V and 5 bases from J, with 23 bases in between. The germline V gene encodes CDR1 GTSNPN and CDR2 SVGIG (reference sequence). Here the CDR3 DNA reads TGTGCCTGGAGTGTAATCGGGATTGGTATGGGGGGACACAATGAGCAGTTCTTC. Its protein product is CAWSVIGIGMGGHNEQFF.

The V gene is TRBV29-1, the J gene TRBJ2-7, with TRBD2 as a possible D gene (5 bases). This CDR3 contains 13 residues. In germline, CDR1 is SQVTM, CDR2 ANQGSEA. Trimming took 7 bases from V and 0 from J, leaving 13 bases between them. The CDR3 protein is CSAIQRASYEQYF. In DNA, the CDR3 is TGCAGCGCTATACAGAGGGCCTCCTACGAGCAGTACTTC.

This rearrangement joins TRBV20-1 to TRBJ1-1; a possible D gene is TRBD1 (5 bases). The CDR3 runs 13 residues. V lost 6 bases and J 0 bases, leaving 11 bases between the germline ends. Germline V gene sequence: CDR1 DFQATT, CDR2 SNEGSKA (reference sequence). The CDR3 loop reads CSATDSLNTEAFF. The CDR3 nucleotides are TGCAGTGCCACAGACAGCCTGAACACTGAAGCTTTCTTT.

This clonotype was found a few times. V usage is TRBV7-2 and J usage is TRBJ1-2; D is ambiguous. CDR1 SGHTA and CDR2 FQGNSA come from the germline V gene. The CDR3 is made up of 17 amino acids. Between the trimmed V and J ends, which lost 5 bases and 7 bases, there was a span of 26 bases. CDR3 nucleotide sequence: TGTGCCAGCAGCCCAGACGTGGGCCGGTTCTCAGTCGGTGGCTACACCTTC. This gives the protein CASSPDVGRFSVGGYTF.

This chain links TRBV28 with TRBJ2-5; maybe TRBD2 (6 bases). The CDR3 is 14 amino acids. Germline CDR1 reads MDHEN; CDR2 reads SYDVKM. V dropped 2 bases and J dropped 3 bases, with 10 bases sitting between them. In DNA form, the CDR3 reads TGTGCCAGCAGTTTAGGAGGGCCTGAAGAGACCCAGTACTTC. Encoded protein: CASSLGGPEETQYF. The entire variable domain, with the rest obtained from reference TRBV28 and TRBJ2-5, is as follows: DVKVTQSSRYLVKRTGEKVFLECVQDMDHENMFWYRQDPGLGLRLIYFSYDVKMKEKGDIPEGYSVSREKKERFSLILESASTNQTSMYLCASSLGGPEETQYFGPGTRLLVL.

The chain links TRBV6-6 to TRBJ2-7, with 9 positions matching TRBD1. Germline CDR1 reads MNHNY; CDR2 reads SVGAGI (reference sequence). After removal of 4 bases from V and 1 base from J, the junction contained 8 bases not matched to a gene. This CDR3 comprises 16 residues. The CDR3 sequence is CASSSGTGLGSYEQYF. DNA for the CDR3: TGTGCCAGCAGTTCCGGGACAGGGCTTGGATCCTACGAGCAGTACTTC.

This clonotype was seen at least ten times. The genes are TRBV20-1 and TRBJ2-2; 14 positions match TRBD2. From germline, CDR1 is DFQATT and CDR2 SNEGSKA (reference sequence). The CDR3 extends over 18 amino acids. V shed 5 bases and J 2 bases; nucleotides not matched to a gene: 10. Here the CDR3 DNA reads TGCAGTGCTCCGACTAGCGGGGGGGCCTTCGCAAACACCGGGGAGCTGTTTTTT. Its translation is CSAPTSGGAFANTGELFF.

V is TRBV4-1 and J is TRBJ2-3; TRBD2 agrees at 11 bases. The V and J ends lost 11 bases and 3 bases, in that order; junction bases with no gene match: 22. Germline V gene data show CDR1 as MGHRA and CDR2 as YSYEKL. The CDR3 contains 19 residues. The CDR3 DNA is TGCGCCGGGTCGGCCAGGGGGCCACTAGCGGGAGTCGGAACAGATACGCAGTATTTT. This encodes CAGSARGPLAGVGTDTQYF.